This T cell receptor beta chain was recovered during a study of beta chain features in type 1 diabetes. Study-level findings and limits: There was a moderate but significant shortening of TCRB CDR3s in all four CD4+ subsets of Type 1 diabetes patients. There were fewer insertions and more deletions at the VDJ junctions of type 1 diabetes patients.

This clone was observed a few times. Its antigen is not known. Expressed TCRB transcripts were sequenced after all isolated RNA was converted to cDNA. Assay used: immunoSEQ multiplex PCR; TCRdb lists only in-frame clones, some missing. This sample carries about 340,000 clones, 9.3% of them seen once, and the ten largest clones take around 1%. The TCR originated in a young man with type 1 diabetes. Sequenced material: central memory CD4+ T cells from blood.

The CDR3 DNA reads TGTGCCAGCAGTGATAACTCTGGAAACACCATATATTTT. Translated: CASSDNSGNTIYF. This rearrangement joins TRBV6-1 to TRBJ1-3; D is ambiguous. V dropped 3 bases and J dropped 0 bases, with 3 bases sitting between them. This CDR3 is 13 amino acids long. Germline assignment: CDR1 MNHNS and CDR2 SASEGT.